These 22 T cell receptor beta chains were sequenced from one sample in a study of identical twins. Each CDR3 protein is one row after TCRdb ran MiXCR on the 5' RACE reads. The table has nearly 250,000 distinct CDR3 sequences, roughly 7% seen once. The same data also went into a second study, on yellow fever vaccine responses in identical twins.

The specimen sequenced was memory (CD45RO+) T cells sorted from blood. These receptors all stem from a woman between 18 and 29 years old in good health.

This clonotype was counted between two and nine times. The CDR3 DNA is TGCAGCGTTAAGACAGGTTACCCTAGTGTCATATATTTT. Its protein product is CSVKTGYPSVIYF. The chain recombines TRBV29-1 with TRBJ1-3, with a weak D call TRBD1 (6 bases). In germline, CDR1 is SQVTM, CDR2 ANQGSEA. V lost 5 bases and J lost 12, with 20 bases in between. The CDR3 totals 13 residues.

This clonotype appeared many times. The chain links TRBV10-3 to TRBJ2-1, with a tentative D call TRBD1 (6 bases). V lost 0 bases and J 8 bases, leaving 20 bases between the germline ends. The germline V gene has CDR1 ENHRY and CDR2 SYGVKD. This CDR3 is built from 17 residues. The CDR3 protein is CAISESNTGTLGDEQFF. In DNA, the CDR3 is TGTGCCATCAGTGAGTCGAATACCGGGACACTCGGGGATGAGCAGTTCTTC.

This clonotype was seen ten or more times. This chain links TRBV11-2 with TRBJ1-2; no firm D call. Germline lookup yields CDR1 SGHAT and CDR2 FQNNGV. The CDR3 runs to 15 residues. The ends were cut back, 0 bases at V and 8 bases at J, with 16 bases in the middle. The CDR3 nucleotides are TGTGCCAGCAGCTTAGAGGGCCCTACCACGTACGGCTACACCTTC. Translated: CASSLEGPTTYGYTF.

This clonotype was seen a handful of times. CDR3 sequence (DNA): TGTGCCAGTAGTATTAGGGGGTACTACGAGCAGTACTTC. Translation gives CASSIRGYYEQYF. V is TRBV19 and J is TRBJ2-7; weak D call: TRBD1 (6 bases). CDR3 length: 13 residues. V was cut by 3 bases and J by 3 bases, with 9 bases left in between. Germline CDR1 is LNHDA and CDR2 is SQIVND (reference sequence).

Written as DNA, the CDR3 is TGTGCCAGCAGCCCGGTGGGACAGAACTATGGCTACACCTTC. Its protein is CASSPVGQNYGYTF. V gene TRBV6-1 combines with J gene TRBJ1-2; TRBD1 aligns across 7 bases. Germline V gives CDR1 MNHNS, CDR2 SASEGT. The CDR3 contains 14 residues. V dropped 6 bases and J dropped 2; count of bases not matched to a gene: 6.

There are a few counts of this clonotype. The CDR3 DNA reads as TGTGCCAGCAGTAATAGTGAAAAACTGTTTTTT. Encoded protein: CASSNSEKLFF. The rearrangement links TRBV12-3 or TRBV12-4 to TRBJ1-4; D is unclear. The CDR3 extends over 11 amino acids. Trimming stripped 5 bases from V and 7 bases from J, with 5 bases between.

This chain uses TRBV5-5 with TRBJ2-1; D uncertain. In germline, CDR1 is SGHKS, CDR2 YYEKEE (reference sequence). The V end was cut by 4 bases, the J end by 10 bases, with 18 bases between. This CDR3 comprises 14 residues. Here the CDR3 reads CASSPGLLFQEQFF. The CDR3, as DNA: TGTGCCAGCAGCCCTGGGCTCCTTTTCCAGGAGCAGTTCTTC.

This clonotype was picked up a small number of times. J is TRBJ2-4 and V is TRBV7-2, with D possibly being TRBD1 or TRBD2 (5 bases each). V was shortened by 4 bases and J by 6 bases, with 10 bases between the two germline ends. The CDR3 spans 13 residues. Germline CDR1 and CDR2: SGHTA and FQGNSA. The CDR3 loop is CASSYGTPNIQYF. Written as DNA, the CDR3 is TGTGCCAGCAGCTACGGGACCCCAAACATTCAGTACTTC.

The chain is built from TRBV21-1 and TRBJ2-5; no DNA check was done on the table's D call, TRBD1. TRBV21-1 is assigned pseudogene status. The CDR3 is made up of 15 amino acids. The chain's CDR3 is CASSTGTGIKETQYF. The CDR3 nucleotides read TGTGCCAGCAGCACAGGGACAGGGATAAAAGAGACCCAGTACTTC.

This rearrangement joins TRBV19 to TRBJ1-1; the D gene is possibly TRBD1 (6 bases). The CDR3 totals 15 residues. Deletions cut 0 bases from V and 1 base from J, with 9 bases between. Germline CDR1 is LNHDA and CDR2 is SQIVND (reference sequence). The chain's CDR3 is CASSIEGGQNTEAFF. The CDR3 nucleotides read TGTGCCAGTAGTATAGAGGGGGGCCAGAACACTGAAGCTTTCTTT.

This clonotype was observed a handful of times. The gene calls are TRBV4-2 and TRBJ2-7; the D is unclear. In germline, CDR1 is LGHNA, CDR2 YNFKEQ. V was pared by 1 base and J by 4 bases, with 11 bases between. CDR3 length: 14 residues. The CDR3 protein is CASSQGADGYEQYF. The DNA for the CDR3 is TGTGCCAGCAGCCAAGGAGCAGATGGTTACGAGCAGTACTTC.

This clonotype has a count of ten or more. The rearrangement links TRBV3-1 to TRBJ2-2; perhaps TRBD2 as D (7 bases). The CDR3 length is 19 residues. The V gene's germline CDR1 is LGHDT and CDR2 YNNKEL (reference sequence). Trimming took off 2 bases at V and 2 bases at J, with 21 bases between the two ends. In DNA, the CDR3 is TGTGCCAGCAGCCAAACTCGGGGAAGCGGGGACATAAACACCGGGGAGCTGTTTTTT. Residues: CASSQTRGSGDINTGELFF.

This clonotype has a handful of counts. The chain links TRBV20-1 to TRBJ2-7; 9 nucleotides line up with TRBD2. CDR1 and CDR2 from the germline V gene are DFQATT and SNEGSKA (reference sequence). The CDR3 covers 16 residues. Germline trimming cut 0 bases from V and 9 bases from J; bases unmatched to any gene: 15. CDR3 protein: CSARDSRVGLAGWQYF. CDR3 bases: TGCAGTGCTAGAGATTCTCGTGTTGGGCTAGCGGGATGGCAGTACTTC.

This clonotype has only a few counts. This chain joins TRBV15 and TRBJ2-7; D possibly uses TRBD1 or TRBD2 (6 bases each). V was clipped by 5 bases and J by 6 bases, with 26 bases between them. The CDR3 is 17 amino acids. Germline CDR1 LNHNV, CDR2 YYDKDF (reference sequence). The chain's CDR3 is CATSGLRGAVGGGEQYF. CDR3 in DNA: TGTGCCACCAGCGGTCTCCGCGGAGCGGTAGGGGGAGGCGAGCAGTACTTC.

The table lists this clonotype with a few counts. This rearrangement joins TRBV7-6 to TRBJ2-2; 10 bases agree with TRBD1. The V gene end was trimmed by 0 bases and the J gene end by 5 bases; junction bases not matched to a gene: 6. Germline-derived CDR1 and CDR2 are SGHVS and FNYEAQ. The CDR3 runs to 17 residues. The DNA for the CDR3 is TGTGCCAGCAGCTTAGCGCCCCCGGGACAGGGGACCGGGGAGCTGTTTTTT. This sequence encodes CASSLAPPGQGTGELFF. The whole variable domain, filled in from reference TRBV7-6 and TRBJ2-2, reads GAGVSQSPRYKVTKRGQDVALRCDPISGHVSLYWYRQALGQGPEFLTYFNYEAQQDKSGLPNDRFSAERPEGSISTLTIQRTEQRDSAMYRCASSLAPPGQGTGELFFGEGSRLTVL.

This clonotype has at least ten counts. The J gene is TRBJ2-1, the V gene TRBV29-1; the match to TRBD1 covers 9 bases. Germline CDR1 reads SQVTM; CDR2 reads ANQGSEA. This CDR3 spans 13 amino acids. With 4 bases clipped from V and 5 bases from J, the junction kept 3 bases outside the gene matches. Here the CDR3 DNA reads TGCAGCGTTGTGGGACAGGGAAACAATGAGCAGTTCTTC. Its protein product is CSVVGQGNNEQFF.

This clonotype was recorded at least ten times. The rearrangement uses TRBV2 and TRBJ2-7; 7 nucleotides agree with TRBD2. There are 15 residues in the CDR3. Germline CDR1 reads SNHLY; CDR2 reads FYNNEI. With 0 bases clipped from V and 2 bases from J, the junction kept 4 bases outside the gene matches. The CDR3 DNA is TGTGCCAGCAGTGAAGCGGCTAGCGGCCCCTACGAGCAGTACTTC. It encodes CASSEAASGPYEQYF.

The rearrangement uses TRBV20-1 and TRBJ1-6, with D hard to call. Trimming cost V 6 bases and J 13 bases, with 13 bases left between them. The CDR3 runs to 11 residues. Germline V gene sequence: CDR1 DFQATT, CDR2 SNEGSKA (reference sequence). The chain's CDR3 is CSALRTSPLHF. The CDR3 bases are TGCAGTGCCCTACGAACCTCGCCCCTCCACTTT.

The rearrangement links TRBV24-1 to TRBJ2-7, with D maybe TRBD1 (5 bases). The V end lost 3 bases, the J end lost 2 bases, and 13 bases lay between the germline ends. Looked up from germline, CDR1 is KGHDR and CDR2 is SFDVKD. The CDR3 consists of 15 residues. DNA for the CDR3: TGTGCCACCAGTGATCCCAGGACACAGACCTACGAGCAGTACTTC. Translating gives CATSDPRTQTYEQYF.

This chain links TRBV6-1 with TRBJ2-7; D unresolved. The germline V and J ends were trimmed by 2 bases and 2 bases, with 19 bases remaining between them. Germline CDR1 MNHNS, CDR2 SASEGT. This CDR3 region has 17 residues. CDR3 nucleotide sequence: TGTGCCAGCAGTGAAAGGGCGAGTAGCAGGAGAGCCTACGAGCAGTACGTC. This translates into CASSERASSRRAYEQYV.

This clonotype showed up many times. CDR3 DNA sequence: TGCGCCAGCACCCCAAGCGGCGGTTTCGAAGGCTACACCTTC. It encodes CASTPSGGFEGYTF. The V call is TRBV5-1, the J call TRBJ1-2; no clear D gene. Germline V gene lookup returns CDR1 SGHRS and CDR2 YFSETQ. V lost 6 bases and J 8 bases, leaving 20 bases between the germline ends. The CDR3 sequence is 14 residues long.

This clonotype was seen a few times. This rearrangement joins TRBV6-1 to TRBJ1-1; D uncertain. V lost 6 bases and J 7 bases, leaving 21 bases between the germline ends. The CDR3 spans 15 residues. Germline V gene data show CDR1 as MNHNS and CDR2 as SASEGT. The CDR3 DNA reads as TGTGCCAGCAGGAACGCCGGGAGGGCCATGGGTGAAGCTTTCTTT. Protein product: CASRNAGRAMGEAFF.